These T cell receptor beta chains were read from a single sample in a study of T cells in Graves' hyperthyroidism and ophthalmopathy. TCRdb recomputed calls from the multiplex PCR reads with MiXCR, one row per CDR3 protein. The table shows fewer than 350,000 distinct CDR3 sequences, with roughly an eighth occurring only once. The sequenced sample consisted of blood. The receptors were sampled from a woman in her forties with Graves' hyperthyroidism. CDR3s include the opening cysteine and the closing phenylalanine or tryptophan. The order of the fields is D gene, clone size, V gene, J gene, CDR3 protein, CDR3 DNA. A D gene is named only where the DNA matches it firmly. Only some rows state a clone size, as once, few, many or a class for expanded clones.

>NA|many|TRBV3-1|TRBJ1-2
CASSQGTVYGYTF
TGTGCCAGCAGCCAAGGGACGGTTTATGGCTACACCTTC
>NA|many|TRBV20-1|TRBJ1-1
CSARVRRRNTEAFF
TGCAGTGCTAGAGTGAGGAGGAGGAACACTGAAGCTTTCTTT
>NA|many|TRBV28|TRBJ1-2
CASSLSVPTTNYGYTF
TGTGCCAGCAGTTTATCGGTGCCGACGACTAACTATGGCTACACCTTC
>NA|many|TRBV2|TRBJ2-1
CASTVSSSYNEQFF
TGTGCCAGCACGGTTTCGAGCTCCTACAATGAGCAGTTCTTC
>TRBD2|many|TRBV28|TRBJ2-2
CASREGGTDTGELFF
TGTGCCAGCAGGGAGGGAGGGACCGACACCGGGGAGCTGTTTTTT
>TRBD2|NA|TRBV7-2|TRBJ2-2
CASRRREGPGELFF
TGTGCCAGCAGGAGGCGGGAGGGGCCCGGGGAGCTGTTTTTT
>TRBD1|many|TRBV28|TRBJ1-6
CASSSLGQGGNSPLHF
TGTGCCAGCAGTTCCCTCGGACAGGGAGGCAATTCACCCCTCCACTTT
>TRBD2|few|TRBV5-1|TRBJ2-1
CASSPIAGGPSNEQFF
TGCGCCAGCAGCCCTATAGCGGGAGGGCCCTCGAATGAGCAGTTCTTC
>NA|many|TRBV20-1|TRBJ2-1
CSANWVDREQFF
TGCAGTGCTAATTGGGTGGATCGTGAGCAGTTCTTC
>NA|many|TRBV30|TRBJ1-1
CAWSLGLNTEAFF
TGTGCCTGGAGTCTGGGCCTGAACACTGAAGCTTTCTTT
>NA|many|TRBV27|TRBJ2-6
CASSRGSGANVLTF
TGTGCCAGCAGCAGGGGATCTGGGGCCAACGTCCTGACTTTC
>NA|many|TRBV7-2|TRBJ1-5
CASSLSGVGNNQPQHF
TGTGCCAGCAGCTTATCCGGGGTTGGGAACAATCAGCCCCAGCATTTT
>TRBD1|NA|TRBV2|TRBJ1-2
CASRTTGNLRGYTF
TGTGCCAGCAGAACGACAGGGAATCTGAGAGGCTACACCTTC
>TRBD2|once|TRBV18|TRBJ2-1
CASSPSGLAAYNEQFF
TGTGCCAGCTCGCCATCCGGCCTAGCGGCTTACAATGAGCAGTTCTTC
>TRBD1|many|TRBV6-6|TRBJ1-5
CASSSSGQNNQPQHF
TGTGCCAGCAGTTCCTCGGGACAGAACAATCAGCCCCAGCATTTT
>NA|many|TRBV11-2|TRBJ2-2
CASSLDLVRVPGELFF
TGTGCCAGCAGCTTAGATCTTGTTCGCGTCCCCGGGGAGCTGTTTTTT
>NA|NA|TRBV5-1|TRBJ1-1
CASSLGTTRNTEAFF
TGCGCCAGCAGCTTGGGTACAACTAGGAACACTGAAGCTTTCTTT
>TRBD2|few|TRBV5-8|TRBJ2-7
CASSLAGVHEQYF
TGTGCCAGCAGCTTAGCGGGAGTTCACGAGCAGTACTTC
>TRBD1|many|TRBV29-1|TRBJ2-5
CSVRGTDQETQYF
TGCAGCGTAAGAGGGACAGACCAAGAGACCCAGTACTTC